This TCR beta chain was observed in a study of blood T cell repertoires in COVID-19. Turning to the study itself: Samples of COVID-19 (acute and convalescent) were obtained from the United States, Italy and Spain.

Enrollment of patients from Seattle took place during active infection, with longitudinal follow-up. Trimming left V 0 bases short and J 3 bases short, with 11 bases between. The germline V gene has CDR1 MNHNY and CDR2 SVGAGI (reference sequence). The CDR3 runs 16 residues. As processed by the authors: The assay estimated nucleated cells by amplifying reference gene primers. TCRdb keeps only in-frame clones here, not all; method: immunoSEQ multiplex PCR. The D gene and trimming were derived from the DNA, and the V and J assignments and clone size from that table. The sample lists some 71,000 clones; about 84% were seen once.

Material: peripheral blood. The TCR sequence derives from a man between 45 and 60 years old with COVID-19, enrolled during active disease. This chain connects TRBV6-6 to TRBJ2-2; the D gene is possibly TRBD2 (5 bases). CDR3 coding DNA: TGTGCCAGCAGTTACTCGACGGGGAAAGACACCGGGGAGCTGTTTTTT. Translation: CASSYSTGKDTGELFF.